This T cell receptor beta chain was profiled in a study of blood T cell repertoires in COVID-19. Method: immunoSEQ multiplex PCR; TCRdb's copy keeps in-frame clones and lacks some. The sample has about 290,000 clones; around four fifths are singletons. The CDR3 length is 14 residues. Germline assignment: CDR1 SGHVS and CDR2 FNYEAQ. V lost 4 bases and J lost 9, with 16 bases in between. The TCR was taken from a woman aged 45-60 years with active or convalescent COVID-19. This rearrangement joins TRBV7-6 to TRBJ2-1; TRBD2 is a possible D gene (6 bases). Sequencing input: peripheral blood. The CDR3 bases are TGTGCCAGCAGCTCAACGGGAGACTTTGGTGAGCAGTTCTTC. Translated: CASSSTGDFGEQFF.